The subject of this entry is one T cell receptor (beta chain). This entry belongs to a study of T-cell memory formation after mild COVID-19. The TCR alpha and TCR beta cDNA libraries, bearing sample barcodes and UMIs, were generated by 5'RACE using constant-segment primers. From the 5' RACE reads, TCRdb called clonotypes with MiXCR, one entry per CDR3 protein. The sample includes roughly 550,000 distinct CDR3 sequences, roughly 21% of them seen just once. The length of the CDR3 is 18 residues. Trimming removed 2 bases from V and 0 bases from J, with 17 bases in between. CDR1 is KGHSH, CDR2 LQKENI, per germline.

The chain links TRBV18 to TRBJ2-4; the D gene is possibly TRBD2 (6 bases). Sequencing input: PBMCs or a T cell subset sorted from them (not recorded which). This TCR derives from an adult woman who had mild COVID-19 (a few samples of this study predate the infection). Cell type and time point are not known. The CDR3 DNA reads as TGTGCCAGCTCACCAAGTCTCCAAGGTAGCGGAGCCAAAAACATTCAGTACTTC. Amino acid sequence: CASSPSLQGSGAKNIQYF.